The 20 T cell receptor beta chains below come from one sample, sequenced in a study of cytomegalovirus exposure and HLA in healthy donors. PCR used 60 Vbeta primers and 13 Jbeta primers. Clones were read by immunoSEQ multiplex PCR, and TCRdb kept only the in-frame ones, dropping some. The table lists about 130,000 clones, over 70% of them singletons. Material for sequencing was PBMCs. These receptors were collected from a woman aged 40 to 50 in good health and CMV-seropositive.

The genes are TRBV28 and TRBJ2-5; 7 bases match TRBD1. This CDR3 comprises 15 residues. With 10 bases clipped from V and 5 bases from J, the junction kept 16 bases outside the gene matches. Germline CDR1 and CDR2: MDHEN and SYDVKM. CDR3: CAISRPQGISETQYF. CDR3 sequence (DNA): TGTGCCATCTCTCGCCCACAGGGGATTAGTGAGACCCAGTACTTC.

V is TRBV5-6 and J is TRBJ2-1; tentative D call: TRBD2 (7 bases). The germline V and J ends were trimmed by 4 bases and 8 bases, with 19 bases remaining between them. The CDR3 loop spans 15 amino acids. Germline V gene data show CDR1 as SGHDT and CDR2 as YYEEEE. The CDR3 here is CASSPRGGGLHEQFF. The CDR3 nucleotides are TGTGCCAGCAGCCCGAGGGGGGGAGGGCTTCATGAGCAGTTCTTC.

This chain links TRBV28 with TRBJ1-2; D may be TRBD1 (5 bases). Germline V CDR1 and CDR2: MDHEN, SYDVKM. CDR3 length equals 15 residues. V dropped 3 bases and J dropped 4 bases, with 15 bases sitting between them. The CDR3 protein is CASSLKTPGRYGYTF. The CDR3 DNA reads as TGTGCCAGCAGTTTGAAGACCCCAGGGCGCTATGGCTACACCTTC.

This clone has more than one count but fewer than ten. The gene calls are TRBV7-9 and TRBJ1-1; perhaps TRBD1 as D (6 bases). Trimming stripped 9 bases from V and 7 bases from J, with 15 bases between. The CDR3 consists of 12 residues. The germline V gene encodes CDR1 SEHNR and CDR2 FQNEAQ (reference sequence). CDR3: CASSTMDSEAFF. CDR3 DNA: TGTGCCAGTTCGACAATGGACAGTGAAGCTTTCTTT.

This chain links TRBV2 with TRBJ2-7; D may be TRBD1 (5 bases). Germline V gene lookup returns CDR1 SNHLY and CDR2 FYNNEI. V lost 1 base and J lost 1, with 20 bases in between. The CDR3 covers 18 residues. The CDR3, as DNA: TGTGCCAGCAGTGAAGGACAGAACCCAAACTCGCTATCCTACGAGCAGTACTTC. This sequence encodes CASSEGQNPNSLSYEQYF.

With regard to this clone: Sequence at one end of the junction differs from germline and may be a read error. The chain is built from TRBV2 and TRBJ2-7, with a tentative D call TRBD1 (6 bases). The germline V gene encodes CDR1 SNHLY and CDR2 FYNNEI. The CDR3 has 12 residues. The CDR3 sequence: CASSESRGHECF. Written as DNA, the CDR3 is TGTGCCAGCAGTGAATCGAGGGGACATGAGTGCTTC.

The rearrangement joins TRBV18 to TRBJ1-2; a weak D match, TRBD1 (6 bases). In germline, CDR1 is KGHSH, CDR2 LQKENI. V lost 3 bases to trimming and J lost 6 bases, with 8 bases between them. This CDR3 contains 12 residues. The CDR3 spells CASSPSGDGYTF. In nucleotides, the CDR3 is TGTGCCAGCTCACCTTCAGGGGATGGCTACACCTTC.

The chain links TRBV11-2 to TRBJ2-7; 8 bases align to TRBD1. Germline CDR1 reads SGHAT; CDR2 reads FQNNGV. Trimming removed 5 bases from V and 3 bases from J; junction bases left unmatched: 15. CDR3 size: 17 residues. The CDR3 DNA is TGTGCCAGCAGCCCTGCGGGGCAGGGGGCCTTATACTACGAGCAGTACTTC. Amino acids: CASSPAGQGALYYEQYF.

The chain couples TRBV5-6 to TRBJ2-3, with a possible D match to TRBD1 (5 bases). CDR1 is SGHDT and CDR2 is YYEEEE in the germline V gene. Trimming took 3 bases from V and 3 from J, leaving 14 bases between them. The CDR3 totals 15 residues. The CDR3 bases are TGTGCCAGCAGCTATGACAGACCTACGACAGATACGCAGTATTTT. It translates to CASSYDRPTTDTQYF.

V and J are TRBV13 and TRBJ1-3; TRBD1 might be the D (6 bases). CDR3 size: 15 residues. The germline V gene has CDR1 PRHDT and CDR2 FYEKMQ (reference sequence). V lost 5 bases to trimming and J lost 3 bases, with 14 bases between them. In nucleotides, the CDR3 is TGTGCCAGCAGCGCCAGGACAGCTTTTGGAAACACCATATATTTT. As protein: CASSARTAFGNTIYF.

Remarks on this clone: This same CDR3 is encoded by further DNA sequences in the sample. The rearrangement joins TRBV10-3 to TRBJ1-2, with 8 bases aligning to TRBD1. The V segment lost 3 bases and the J segment 5 bases; nucleotides outside the gene matches: 2. The CDR3 runs 13 residues. CDR1 and CDR2 from the germline V gene are ENHRY and SYGVKD. CDR3 loop: CAISEGQGYGYTF. CDR3 sequence (DNA): TGTGCCATCAGTGAAGGACAGGGTTATGGCTACACCTTC.

CDR3 coding DNA: TGTGCCAGCAGCTGGACAGGGGGCTCTAGCTCCTACAATGAGCAGTTCTTC. Residues: CASSWTGGSSSYNEQFF. The gene calls are TRBV5-7 and TRBJ2-1, with 11 bases aligning to TRBD1. TRBV5-7 is classed as an ORF, of uncertain function. Trimming removed 3 bases from V and 0 bases from J; junction bases left unmatched: 5. The CDR3 is 17 amino acids.

The rearrangement joins TRBV20-1 to TRBJ2-4; TRBD2 is a possible D gene (6 bases). The germline gives CDR1 DFQATT, CDR2 SNEGSKA (reference sequence). Trimming removed 7 bases from V and 8 bases from J, with 12 bases in between. The CDR3 spans 11 residues. The CDR3 sequence: CSGTTGDIQYF. The CDR3 DNA reads TGCAGTGGCACCACGGGGGACATTCAGTACTTC.

The V gene is TRBV28, the J gene TRBJ2-5; TRBD2 matches 9 bases. Germline CDR1 MDHEN, CDR2 SYDVKM. Trimming at V came to 3 bases and at J to 1 base, leaving 3 bases not matched to a gene. The CDR3 is 15 residues long. CDR3 in amino acids: CASSFRREGQETQYF. The CDR3 coding sequence is TGTGCCAGCAGTTTCCGGCGGGAGGGCCAAGAGACCCAGTACTTC.

The chain carries TRBV30 and TRBJ2-3; D may be TRBD2 (6 bases). Germline V gene sequence: CDR1 GTSNPN, CDR2 SVGIG (reference sequence). Trimming shortened V by 5 bases and J by 2 bases, and 11 bases separated the two germline ends. This CDR3 region has 13 residues. The CDR3 protein is CAWASVATDTQYF. CDR3 sequence (DNA): TGTGCCTGGGCTAGCGTTGCCACAGATACGCAGTATTTT.

J is TRBJ2-7 and V is TRBV29-1, with TRBD1 matching 7 bases. Germline V lookup: CDR1 SQVTM, CDR2 ANQGSEA. The CDR3 spans 15 residues. After removal of 1 base from V and 0 bases from J, the junction contained 6 bases not matched to a gene. The CDR3 here is CSVEVGQSSSYEQYF. CDR3 nucleotide sequence: TGCAGCGTTGAAGTGGGACAGTCAAGCTCCTACGAGCAGTACTTC.

The chain couples TRBV7-9 to TRBJ2-7, with D possibly being TRBD2 (7 bases). Trimming took 5 bases from V and 1 from J, leaving 15 bases between them. This CDR3 region has 15 residues. The V gene's germline CDR1 is SEHNR and CDR2 FQNEAQ (reference sequence). The chain's CDR3 is CASSVQAGASYEQYF. The CDR3 nucleotides read TGTGCCAGCAGCGTCCAGGCGGGGGCTTCCTACGAGCAGTACTTC.

This chain links TRBV5-1 with TRBJ2-3; the D gene is possibly TRBD1 (5 bases). Trimming took 0 bases from V and 1 from J, leaving 15 bases between them. CDR1 and CDR2 (germline): SGHRS, YFSETQ. CDR3 length: 17 residues. CDR3 region: CASSLVMATTGTDTQYF. The CDR3 DNA is TGCGCCAGCAGCTTGGTTATGGCGACGACAGGCACAGATACGCAGTATTTT.

The chain links TRBV4-2 to TRBJ1-2; 11 bases agree with TRBD1. The CDR3 has 16 amino acids. The V gene end was trimmed by 4 bases and the J gene end by 2 bases; junction bases not matched to a gene: 6. The germline gives CDR1 LGHNA, CDR2 YNFKEQ. In DNA, the CDR3 is TGTGCCAGCAGCCCAGGCCGGGACAGGGGGAACTATGGCTACACCTTC. Amino acid sequence: CASSPGRDRGNYGYTF.

The chain joins TRBV2 to TRBJ1-5; tentative D call: TRBD1 (6 bases). CDR3 size: 15 residues. V was clipped by 7 bases and J by 2 bases, with 15 bases between them. CDR1 and CDR2 from the germline V gene are SNHLY and FYNNEI. CDR3 sequence (DNA): TGTGCCAGCACTATCAGGGGAGAGGGCAATCAGCCCCAGCATTTT. Its protein is CASTIRGEGNQPQHF.